The T cell receptor (beta chain) described here comes from a study of blood T cell repertoires in COVID-19. V was pared by 2 bases and J by 12 bases, with 9 bases of the junction left unmatched. This CDR3 is built from 14 residues. In germline, CDR1 is SSHAT, CDR2 FNYEAQ (reference sequence). The authors' processing: Counts of nucleated cells, estimated from reference gene primer amplification, were obtained. Assay used: immunoSEQ multiplex PCR; TCRdb lists only in-frame clones, some missing. V and J calls and clone size are copied from that table; D and trimming were computed from the DNA. The sample consists of 70,000 to 90,000 clones, 65% to 80% of them appearing once.

This chain connects TRBV7-7 to TRBJ2-1; 8 bases match TRBD2. The receptor comes from a man in his 70s with acute or convalescent COVID-19. The sequenced material came from peripheral blood. The CDR3 sequence is CASSLRAGAGVQFF. For the CDR3, the DNA is TGTGCCAGCAGCTTAAGAGCGGGGGCCGGGGTGCAGTTCTTC.